This T cell receptor beta chain originates from a study of blood T cell repertoires in COVID-19. As for the study in general: Spain, Italy and the United States supplied samples that represented acute and convalescent COVID-19.

Original methodology: Reference gene primer amplification in the assay estimated nucleated cell counts. Repertoires were generated with immunoSEQ multiplex PCR, while TCRdb's copy carries only in-frame clones and drops some. V and J calls plus clone size are reproduced from that table; the DNA served to infer D and trimming. The sample has some 170,000 clones, about nine tenths seen once. This clonotype was obtained from a man aged 55 to 70 with active or convalescent COVID-19. Material for sequencing was peripheral blood.

CDR3: CASSELAGPSYF. The CDR3 bases are TGCGCCAGCAGTGAGCTAGCGGGGCCGTCGTACTTC. V is TRBV10-1 and J is TRBJ2-5; 9 bases fit TRBD2. Germline-derived CDR1 and CDR2 are WNHNN and SYGVQD (reference sequence). The CDR3 runs 12 residues. J gave up 13 bases and V 2 bases, and 5 bases lay outside the gene matches.